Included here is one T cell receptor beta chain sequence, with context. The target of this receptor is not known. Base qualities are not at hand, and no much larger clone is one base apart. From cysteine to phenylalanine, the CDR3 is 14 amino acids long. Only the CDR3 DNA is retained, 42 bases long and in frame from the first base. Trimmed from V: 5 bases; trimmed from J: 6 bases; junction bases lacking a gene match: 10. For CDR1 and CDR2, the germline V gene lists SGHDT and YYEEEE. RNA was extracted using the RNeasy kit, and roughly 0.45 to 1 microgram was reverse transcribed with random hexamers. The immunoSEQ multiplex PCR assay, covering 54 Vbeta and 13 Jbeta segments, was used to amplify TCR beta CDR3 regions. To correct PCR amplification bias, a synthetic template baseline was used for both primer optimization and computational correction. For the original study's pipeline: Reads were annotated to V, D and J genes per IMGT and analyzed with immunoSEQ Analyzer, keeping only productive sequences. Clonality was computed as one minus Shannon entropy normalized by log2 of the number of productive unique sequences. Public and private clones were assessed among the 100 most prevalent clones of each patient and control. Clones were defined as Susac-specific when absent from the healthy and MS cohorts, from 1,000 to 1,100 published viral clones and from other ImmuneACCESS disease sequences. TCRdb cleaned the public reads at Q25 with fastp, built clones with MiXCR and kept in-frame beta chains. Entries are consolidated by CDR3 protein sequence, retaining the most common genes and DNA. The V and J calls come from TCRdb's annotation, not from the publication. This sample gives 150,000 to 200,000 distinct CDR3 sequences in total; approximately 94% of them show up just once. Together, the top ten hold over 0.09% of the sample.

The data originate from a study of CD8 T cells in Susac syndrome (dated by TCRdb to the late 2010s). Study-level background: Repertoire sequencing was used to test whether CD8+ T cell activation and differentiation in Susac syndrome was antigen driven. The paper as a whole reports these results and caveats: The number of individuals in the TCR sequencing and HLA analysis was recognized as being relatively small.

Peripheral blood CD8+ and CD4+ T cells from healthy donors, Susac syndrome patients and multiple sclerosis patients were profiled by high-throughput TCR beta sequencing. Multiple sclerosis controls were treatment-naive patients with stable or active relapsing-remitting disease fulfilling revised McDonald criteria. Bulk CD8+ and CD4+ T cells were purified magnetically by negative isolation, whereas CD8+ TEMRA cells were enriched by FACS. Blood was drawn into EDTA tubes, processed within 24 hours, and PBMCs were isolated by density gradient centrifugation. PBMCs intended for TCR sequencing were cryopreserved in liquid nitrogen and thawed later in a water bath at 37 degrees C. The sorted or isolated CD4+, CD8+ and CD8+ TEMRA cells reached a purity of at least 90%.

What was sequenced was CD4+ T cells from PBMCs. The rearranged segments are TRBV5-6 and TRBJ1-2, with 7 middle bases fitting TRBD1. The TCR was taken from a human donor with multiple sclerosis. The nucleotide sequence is TGTGCCAGCAGTTCGCTACAGGGGTTTCATGGCTACACCTTC. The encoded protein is CASSSLQGFHGYTF. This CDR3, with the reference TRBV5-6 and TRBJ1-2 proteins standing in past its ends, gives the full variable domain DAGVTQSPTHLIKTRGQQVTLRCSPKSGHDTVSWYQQALGQGPQFIFQYYEEEERQRGNFPDRFSGHQFPNYSSELNVNALLLGDSALYLCASSSLQGFHGYTFGSGTRLTVV.